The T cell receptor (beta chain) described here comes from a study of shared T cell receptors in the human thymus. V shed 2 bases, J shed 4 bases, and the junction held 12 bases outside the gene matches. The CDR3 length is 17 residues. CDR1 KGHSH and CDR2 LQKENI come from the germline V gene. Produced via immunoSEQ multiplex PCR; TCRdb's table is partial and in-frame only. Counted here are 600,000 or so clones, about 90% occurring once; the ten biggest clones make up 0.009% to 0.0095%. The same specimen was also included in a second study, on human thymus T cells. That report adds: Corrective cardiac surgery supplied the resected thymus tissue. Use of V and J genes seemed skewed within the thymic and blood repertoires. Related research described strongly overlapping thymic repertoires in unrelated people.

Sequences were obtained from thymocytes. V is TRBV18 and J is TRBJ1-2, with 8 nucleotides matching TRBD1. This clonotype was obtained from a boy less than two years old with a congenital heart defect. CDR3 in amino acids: CASSPESGQGMLYGYTF. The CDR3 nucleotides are TGTGCCAGCTCACCAGAATCTGGACAGGGCATGCTCTATGGCTACACCTTC. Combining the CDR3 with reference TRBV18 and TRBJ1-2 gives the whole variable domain NAGVMQNPRHLVRRRGQEARLRCSPMKGHSHVYWYRQLPEEGLKFMVYLQKENIIDESGMPKERFSAEFPKEGPSILRIQQVVRGDSAAYFCASSPESGQGMLYGYTFGSGTRLTVV.